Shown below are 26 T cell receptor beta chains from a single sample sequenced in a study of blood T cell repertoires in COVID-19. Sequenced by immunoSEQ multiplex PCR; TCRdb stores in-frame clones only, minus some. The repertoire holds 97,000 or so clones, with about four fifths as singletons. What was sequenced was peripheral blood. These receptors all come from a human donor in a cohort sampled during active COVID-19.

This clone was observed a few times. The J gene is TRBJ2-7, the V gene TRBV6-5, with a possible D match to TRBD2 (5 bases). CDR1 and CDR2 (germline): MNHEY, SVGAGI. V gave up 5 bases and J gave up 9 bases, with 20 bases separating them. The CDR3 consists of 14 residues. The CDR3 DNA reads TGTGCCAGCAGTCGCCCGACTACCCGGTTAGCGCAGTACTTC. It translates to CASSRPTTRLAQYF.

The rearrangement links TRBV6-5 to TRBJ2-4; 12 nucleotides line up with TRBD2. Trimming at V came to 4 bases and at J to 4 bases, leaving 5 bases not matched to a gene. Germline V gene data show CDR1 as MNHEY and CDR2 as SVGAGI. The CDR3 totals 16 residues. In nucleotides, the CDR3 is TGTGCCAGCAGTTCTACTCTAGCGGGGGGGAAAAACATTCAGTACTTC. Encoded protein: CASSSTLAGGKNIQYF.

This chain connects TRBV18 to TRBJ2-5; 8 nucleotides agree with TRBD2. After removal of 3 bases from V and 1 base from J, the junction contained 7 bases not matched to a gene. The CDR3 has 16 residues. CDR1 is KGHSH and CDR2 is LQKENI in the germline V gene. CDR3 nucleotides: TGTGCCAGCTCACCCGAATTAGCGGGGATCCAAGAGACCCAGTACTTC. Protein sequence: CASSPELAGIQETQYF.

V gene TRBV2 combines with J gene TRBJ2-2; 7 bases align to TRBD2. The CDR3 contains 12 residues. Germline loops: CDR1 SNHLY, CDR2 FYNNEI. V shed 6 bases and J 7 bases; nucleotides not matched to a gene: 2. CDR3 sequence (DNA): TGTGCCAGCAGGGGAGGGAGCGGGGAGCTGTTTTTT. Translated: CASRGGSGELFF.

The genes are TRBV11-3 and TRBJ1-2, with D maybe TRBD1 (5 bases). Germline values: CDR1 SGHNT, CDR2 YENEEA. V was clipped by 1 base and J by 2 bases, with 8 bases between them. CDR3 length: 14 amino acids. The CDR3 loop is CASSLAGPNYGYTF. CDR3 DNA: TGTGCCAGCAGCTTAGCAGGGCCCAACTATGGCTACACCTTC.

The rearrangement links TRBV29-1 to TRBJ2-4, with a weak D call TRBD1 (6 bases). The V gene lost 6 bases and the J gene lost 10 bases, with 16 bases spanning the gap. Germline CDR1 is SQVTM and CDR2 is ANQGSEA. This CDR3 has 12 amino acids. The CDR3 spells CSVRTALLIQYF. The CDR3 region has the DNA TGCAGCGTGCGGACAGCCCTGCTGATTCAGTACTTC.

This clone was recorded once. The CDR3 reads CASRSPPGQGLNYGYTF. CDR3 DNA sequence: TGTGCCAGCAGGAGCCCGCCGGGACAGGGTTTAAACTATGGCTACACCTTC. V and J are TRBV28 and TRBJ1-2, with 9 nucleotides matching TRBD1. With 6 bases clipped from V and 2 bases from J, the junction kept 13 bases outside the gene matches. In germline, CDR1 is MDHEN, CDR2 SYDVKM. The CDR3 contains 17 residues.

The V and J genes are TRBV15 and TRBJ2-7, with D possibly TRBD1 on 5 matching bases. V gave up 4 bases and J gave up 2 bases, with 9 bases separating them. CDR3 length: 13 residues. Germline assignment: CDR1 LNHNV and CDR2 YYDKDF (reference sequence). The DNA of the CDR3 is TGTGCCACCAGCACTGACAGAGCCTACGAGCAGTACTTC. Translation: CATSTDRAYEQYF.

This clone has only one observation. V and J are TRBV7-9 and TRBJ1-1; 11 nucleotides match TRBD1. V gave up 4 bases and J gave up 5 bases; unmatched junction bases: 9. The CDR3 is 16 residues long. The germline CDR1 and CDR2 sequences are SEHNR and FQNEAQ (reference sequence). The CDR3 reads CASSSNSGTGGTEAFF. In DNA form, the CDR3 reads TGTGCCAGCAGCTCTAACTCCGGGACAGGGGGGACTGAAGCTTTCTTT.

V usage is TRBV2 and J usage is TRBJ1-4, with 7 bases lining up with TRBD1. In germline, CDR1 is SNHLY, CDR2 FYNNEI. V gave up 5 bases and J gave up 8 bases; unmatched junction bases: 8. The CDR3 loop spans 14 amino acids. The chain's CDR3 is CASSPGTATEKLFF. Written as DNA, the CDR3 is TGTGCCAGCAGTCCGGGGACAGCCACAGAAAAACTGTTTTTT.

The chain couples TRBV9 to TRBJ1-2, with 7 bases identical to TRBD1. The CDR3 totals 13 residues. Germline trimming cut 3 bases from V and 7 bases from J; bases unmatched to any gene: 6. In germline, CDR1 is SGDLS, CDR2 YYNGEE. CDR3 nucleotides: TGTGCCAGCAGCGGCGACAGGGCGTCTGGCTACACCTTC. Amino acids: CASSGDRASGYTF. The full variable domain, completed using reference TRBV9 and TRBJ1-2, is DSGVTQTPKHLITATGQRVTLRCSPRSGDLSVYWYQQSLDQGLQFLIQYYNGEERAKGNILERFSAQQFPDLHSELNLSSLELGDSALYFCASSGDRASGYTFGSGTRLTVV.

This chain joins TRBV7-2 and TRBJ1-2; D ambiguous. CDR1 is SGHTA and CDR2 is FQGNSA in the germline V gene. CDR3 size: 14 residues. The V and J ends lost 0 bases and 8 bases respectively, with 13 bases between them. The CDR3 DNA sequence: TGTGCCAGCAGCTTAGCTTTGGGGTCGGGAGGCTACACCTTC. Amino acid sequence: CASSLALGSGGYTF.

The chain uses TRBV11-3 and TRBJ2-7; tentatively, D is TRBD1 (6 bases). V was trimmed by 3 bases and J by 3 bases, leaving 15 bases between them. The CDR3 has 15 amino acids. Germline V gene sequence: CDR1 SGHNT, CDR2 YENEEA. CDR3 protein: CASSLDRFGVYEQYF. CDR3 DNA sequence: TGTGCCAGCAGCTTGGACAGATTCGGGGTCTACGAGCAGTACTTC.

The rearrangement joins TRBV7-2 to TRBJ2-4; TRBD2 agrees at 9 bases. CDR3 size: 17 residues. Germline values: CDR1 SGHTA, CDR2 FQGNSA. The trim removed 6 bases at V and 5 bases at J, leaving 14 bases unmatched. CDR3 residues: CASSPKRSSGAENIQYF. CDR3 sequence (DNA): TGTGCCAGCAGTCCAAAAAGGTCTAGCGGGGCGGAAAACATTCAGTACTTC.

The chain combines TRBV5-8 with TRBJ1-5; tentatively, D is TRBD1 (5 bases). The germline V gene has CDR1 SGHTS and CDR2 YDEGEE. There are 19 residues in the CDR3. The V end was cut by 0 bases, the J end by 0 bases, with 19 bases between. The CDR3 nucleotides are TGTGCCAGCAGCTTGGCAGGAGGGGCAGCACCGTATAGCAATCAGCCCCAGCATTTT. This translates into CASSLAGGAAPYSNQPQHF.

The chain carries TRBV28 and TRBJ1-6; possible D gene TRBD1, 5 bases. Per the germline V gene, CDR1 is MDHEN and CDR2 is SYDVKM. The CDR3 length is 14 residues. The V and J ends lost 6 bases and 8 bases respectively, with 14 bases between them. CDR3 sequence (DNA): TGTGCCAGCAGAGTAACAGGACCTTATTCACCCCTCCACTTT. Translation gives CASRVTGPYSPLHF.

Here the CDR3 reads CASSTPGSYEQYF. CDR3 coding DNA: TGTGCCAGTTCTACGCCGGGTTCTTACGAGCAGTACTTC. This rearrangement joins TRBV6-5 to TRBJ2-7, with unresolved D. CDR3 length: 13 amino acids. With 9 bases removed from V and 4 bases from J, the gap between germline ends came to 16 bases. Per germline, CDR1 MNHEY and CDR2 SVGAGI.

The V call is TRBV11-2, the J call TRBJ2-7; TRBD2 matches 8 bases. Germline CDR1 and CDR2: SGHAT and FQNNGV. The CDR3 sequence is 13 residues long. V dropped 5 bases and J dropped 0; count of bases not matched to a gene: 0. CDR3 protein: CASSAGGSYEQYF. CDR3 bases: TGTGCCAGCAGCGCGGGGGGCTCCTACGAGCAGTACTTC.

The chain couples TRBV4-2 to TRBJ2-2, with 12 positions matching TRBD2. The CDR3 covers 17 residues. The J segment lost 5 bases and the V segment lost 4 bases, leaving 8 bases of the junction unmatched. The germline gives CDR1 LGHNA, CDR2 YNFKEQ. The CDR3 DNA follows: TGTGCCAGCAGCCGGGCTAGCGGGGGGGCCGGGACCGGGGAGCTGTTTTTT. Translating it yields CASSRASGGAGTGELFF.

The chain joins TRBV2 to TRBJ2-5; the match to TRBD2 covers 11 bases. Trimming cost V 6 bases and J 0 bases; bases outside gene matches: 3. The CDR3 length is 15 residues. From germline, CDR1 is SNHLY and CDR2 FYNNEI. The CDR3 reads CASRTSGVYQETQYF. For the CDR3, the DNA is TGTGCCAGCAGGACTAGCGGGGTGTACCAAGAGACCCAGTACTTC.

The CDR3 reads CASSLVYSYATNEKLFF. The CDR3 DNA reads TGTGCCAGCAGCTTGGTCTACAGCTATGCAACTAATGAAAAACTGTTTTTT. The chain has TRBV5-8 and TRBJ1-4; D is undetermined. The germline V and J ends were trimmed by 0 bases and 0 bases, with 12 bases remaining between them. CDR3 length equals 17 residues. Germline V gene lookup returns CDR1 SGHTS and CDR2 YDEGEE.

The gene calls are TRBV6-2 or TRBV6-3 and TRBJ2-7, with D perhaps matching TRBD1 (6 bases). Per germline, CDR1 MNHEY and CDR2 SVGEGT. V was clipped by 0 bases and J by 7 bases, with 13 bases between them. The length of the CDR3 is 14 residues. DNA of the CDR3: TGTGCCAGCAGTTACTCGGGACACCCAGGTGAGCAGTACTTC. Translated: CASSYSGHPGEQYF.

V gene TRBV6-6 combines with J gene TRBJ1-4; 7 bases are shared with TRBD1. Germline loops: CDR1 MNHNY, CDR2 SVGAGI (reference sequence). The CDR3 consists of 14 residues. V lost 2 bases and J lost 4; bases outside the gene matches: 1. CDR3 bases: TGTGCCAGCAGTTACGGACAGGTTAATGAAAAACTGTTTTTT. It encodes CASSYGQVNEKLFF.

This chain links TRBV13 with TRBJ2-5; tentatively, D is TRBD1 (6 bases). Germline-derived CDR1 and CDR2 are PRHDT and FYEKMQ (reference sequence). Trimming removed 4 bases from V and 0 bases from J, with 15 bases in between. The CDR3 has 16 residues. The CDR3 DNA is TGTGCCAGCAGCTCCCGGGGACAAATGTACCAAGAGACCCAGTACTTC. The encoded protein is CASSSRGQMYQETQYF.

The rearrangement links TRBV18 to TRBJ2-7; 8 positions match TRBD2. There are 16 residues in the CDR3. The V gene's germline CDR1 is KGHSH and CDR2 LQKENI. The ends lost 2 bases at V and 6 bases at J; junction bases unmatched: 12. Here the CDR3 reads CASSPSLGGGSREQYF. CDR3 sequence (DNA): TGTGCCAGCTCACCAAGCCTGGGCGGGGGGAGCCGCGAGCAGTACTTC.

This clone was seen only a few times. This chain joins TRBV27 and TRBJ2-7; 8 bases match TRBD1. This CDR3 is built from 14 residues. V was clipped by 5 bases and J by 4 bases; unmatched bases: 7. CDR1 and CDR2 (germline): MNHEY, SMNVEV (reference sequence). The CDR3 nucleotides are TGTGCCAGCAGTCCACAGGGGGAGTGGTACGAGCAGTACTTC. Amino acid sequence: CASSPQGEWYEQYF.